This T cell receptor (beta chain) was sequenced during a study of cytomegalovirus exposure and HLA in healthy donors. Study findings and constraints: Researchers reportedly found TCR beta sequences accurately predicted most subjects' HLA-A and HLA-B alleles. Earlier results showed most TCR beta V segments being productive about 87% or about 30% of the time. Reportedly, cytomegalovirus status was diagnosed with high sensitivity and specificity.

13 Jbeta primers and 60 Vbeta primers were used for the PCR. This table comes from immunoSEQ multiplex PCR, and its TCRdb copy is limited to in-frame clones, with some not included. The sample carries about 64,000 clones, under 80% recorded once. A word on this clone: What it recognizes is unknown.

Trimming removed 1 base from V and 6 bases from J; junction bases left unmatched: 11. Per germline, CDR1 PRHDT and CDR2 FYEKMQ (reference sequence). The CDR3 sequence is 16 residues long. This sequence originates from a male donor in good health and CMV-seropositive. Sequencing input: PBMCs. This chain uses TRBV13 with TRBJ1-1, with 7 bases aligning to TRBD1. Here the CDR3 reads CASSLALAGGNAEAFF. Here the CDR3 DNA reads TGTGCCAGCAGCTTAGCTCTGGCAGGGGGAAACGCTGAAGCTTTCTTT.